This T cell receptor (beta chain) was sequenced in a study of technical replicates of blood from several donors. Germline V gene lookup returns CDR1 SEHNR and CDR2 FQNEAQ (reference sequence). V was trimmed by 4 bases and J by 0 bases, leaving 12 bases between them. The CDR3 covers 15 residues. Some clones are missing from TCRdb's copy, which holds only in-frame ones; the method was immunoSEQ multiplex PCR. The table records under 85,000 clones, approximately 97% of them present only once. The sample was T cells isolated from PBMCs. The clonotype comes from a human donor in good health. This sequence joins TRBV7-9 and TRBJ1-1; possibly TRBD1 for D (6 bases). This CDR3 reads CASSSQGIMNTEAFF. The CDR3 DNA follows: TGTGCCAGCAGCTCGCAGGGGATAATGAACACTGAAGCTTTCTTT.